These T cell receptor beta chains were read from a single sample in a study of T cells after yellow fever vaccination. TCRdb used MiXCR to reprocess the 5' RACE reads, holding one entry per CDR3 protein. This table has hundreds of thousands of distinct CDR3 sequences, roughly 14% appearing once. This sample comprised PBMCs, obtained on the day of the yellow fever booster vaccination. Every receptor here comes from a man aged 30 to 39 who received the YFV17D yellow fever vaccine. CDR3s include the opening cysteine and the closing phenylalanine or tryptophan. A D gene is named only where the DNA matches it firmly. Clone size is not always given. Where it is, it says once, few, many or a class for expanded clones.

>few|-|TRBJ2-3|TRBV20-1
TGCAGTGCCCCCGAACGGTCATCCACAGATACGCAGTATTTT
CSAPERSSTDTQYF
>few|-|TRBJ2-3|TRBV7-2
TGTGCCAGCAGCTTAGTCAGGGAGGCAGATACGCAGTATTTT
CASSLVREADTQYF
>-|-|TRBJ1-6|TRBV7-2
TGTGCCAGCAGCCTTACGGGGATACCTAATTCACCCCTCCACTTT
CASSLTGIPNSPLHF
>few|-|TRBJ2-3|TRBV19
TGTGCCAGTAGTGTCGGATTAGGGACAGATACGCAGTATTTT
CASSVGLGTDTQYF
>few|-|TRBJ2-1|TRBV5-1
TGCGCCAGCAGCGCCTCCACTAGCAGCCGAGGCGACAATGAGCAGTTCTTC
CASSASTSSRGDNEQFF
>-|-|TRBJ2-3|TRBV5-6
TGTGCCAGCAGCTTGGCGGTTTCGACTAGCACAGATACGCAGTATTTT
CASSLAVSTSTDTQYF
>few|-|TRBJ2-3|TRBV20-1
TGCAGTGCTAGAGATTTTACGGGACTCACAGATACGCAGTATTTT
CSARDFTGLTDTQYF
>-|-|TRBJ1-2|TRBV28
TGTGCCAGCAGTTTTCAGGGCCGATTCCTCTATGGCTACACCTTC
CASSFQGRFLYGYTF
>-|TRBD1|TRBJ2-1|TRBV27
TGTGCCAGCAGTTTTGGGGGACAGGGCCTTAGCTCCTACAATGAGCAGTTCTTC
CASSFGGQGLSSYNEQFF
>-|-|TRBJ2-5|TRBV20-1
TGCCCCGGGGAGACCCAGTACTTC
CPGETQYF
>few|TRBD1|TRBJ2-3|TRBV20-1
TGCAGTGCTAGACGACAGGGTGGCACAGATACGCAGTATTTT
CSARRQGGTDTQYF
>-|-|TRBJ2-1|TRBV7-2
TGTGCCAGCAAGCTTTCCAGCGACAATGAGCAGTTCTTC
CASKLSSDNEQFF
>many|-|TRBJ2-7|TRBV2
TGCGCCAGCAGTGCCCTTTACGAGCAGTACTTC
CASSALYEQYF
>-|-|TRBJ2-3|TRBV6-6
TGTGCTGGGCTTACAGCTGGGACAGATACGCAGTATTTT
CAGLTAGTDTQYF
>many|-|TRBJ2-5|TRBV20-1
TGCAGTGCTAGAATAGCTTCGGAGACCCAGTACTTC
CSARIASETQYF
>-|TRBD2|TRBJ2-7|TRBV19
TGTGCCAGTAGTTCTAGCGGGAGCCCGCCTTACGAGCAGTACTTC
CASSSSGSPPYEQYF
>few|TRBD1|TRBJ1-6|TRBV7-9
TGTGCCAGCAGCCCGGGACAGGGTTCACCCCTCCACTTT
CASSPGQGSPLHF
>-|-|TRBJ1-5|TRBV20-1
TGCAGTGCTTATCAGGGTGCAGGACAGCCCCAGCATTTT
CSAYQGAGQPQHF
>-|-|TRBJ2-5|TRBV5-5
TGTGCCAGCAGCTTGGAGGGAGGTGGGAGTAGAAAGACCCAGTACTTC
CASSLEGGGSRKTQYF
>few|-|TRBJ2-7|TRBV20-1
TGCAGTGCTAGAGATCCTCAGACGGGCGACTACGACGAGCAGTACTTC
CSARDPQTGDYDEQYF
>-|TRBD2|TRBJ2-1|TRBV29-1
TGCAGCGTTGTTCAAGCTAGCGGGAGGAGGCTCAATGAGCAGTTCTTC
CSVVQASGRRLNEQFF
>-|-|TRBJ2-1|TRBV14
TGTGCCAGCGGGCCGGTACTTTACAATGAGCAGTTCTTC
CASGPVLYNEQFF
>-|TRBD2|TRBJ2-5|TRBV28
TGTGCCAGCATTCTTAGCGGGAGACGGCGAGAGACCCAGTACTTC
CASILSGRRRETQYF
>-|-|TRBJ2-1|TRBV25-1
TGTGCCAGCAGTGAATCTGGGGGCTACAATGAGCAGTTCTTC
CASSESGGYNEQFF
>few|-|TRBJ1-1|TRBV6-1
TGTGCCAGCAGGGCGGGGCTCAAGAGAACTGAAGCTTTCTTT
CASRAGLKRTEAFF
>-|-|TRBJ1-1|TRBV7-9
TGTGCCAGCAGCTTAGTGAGCGGGGCTGAAGCTTTCTTT
CASSLVSGAEAFF
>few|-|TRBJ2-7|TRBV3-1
TGTGCCAGCAGCCAAGTCGTGGGGGAATCGGACGAGCAGTACTTC
CASSQVVGESDEQYF
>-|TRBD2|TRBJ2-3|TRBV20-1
TGCAGTGCTAGAAAGGGCGGGAGAGGTTTTTTGGATACGCAGTATTTT
CSARKGGRGFLDTQYF
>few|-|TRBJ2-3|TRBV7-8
TGTGCCAGCAGCTTTTCCCAGGGTGGAAATACGCAGTATTTT
CASSFSQGGNTQYF
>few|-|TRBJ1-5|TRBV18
TGTGCCAGCTCACCAGGGGAGAATCAGCCCCAGCATTTT
CASSPGENQPQHF
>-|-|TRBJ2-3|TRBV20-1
TGCAGTGCATTTAACCCGGGAGCCTCCCCAGATACGCAGTATTTT
CSAFNPGASPDTQYF
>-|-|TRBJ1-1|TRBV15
TGTGCCACCAGCAGAGTGCCCATGAACACTGAAGCTTTCTTT
CATSRVPMNTEAFF